This T cell receptor beta chain was profiled in a study of tumor-infiltrating lymphocytes in primary liver carcinoma. Across the study: Sequenced samples came back with roughly 3.5 to 7.5 million productive TCRbeta reads, and the counts looked alike across tissue types.

Scientists recovered RNA and DNA together from roughly 20-30 mg of unsorted bulk tissue. Over 80% viable tumor cells were present in every tumor sample. A constant-region primer served to make TCR beta cDNA from roughly 540 ng total RNA. Employing slightly modified ARM-PCR, three nested multiplex PCR rounds were run, and these gave rise to the TCR beta libraries. TCRdb called the multiplex PCR reads again in MiXCR, with one record for every CDR3 protein. The sample carries about 100,000 distinct CDR3 sequences, 55% to 80% recorded once. This clonotype was found once. Its specificity is not known. At one boundary the junction diverges from the germline segment, which might be a read error. Whole-study results and caveats: Overlap between tumor regions exceeded overlap of tumor with adjacent tissue or blood.

The TCR was taken from a woman aged 55-70 years with primary liver carcinoma and hepatitis B virus infection. The sample was liver tumor tissue from sampling region 2. The sample's subset: tumor region T2, inferior pole.

CDR3 sequence: CACSLDRGAYDYTF. The CDR3 DNA reads as TGCGCCTGCAGCCTGGACAGGGGCGCCTATGACTACACCTTC. The V call is TRBV5-1, the J call TRBJ1-2, with 9 bases aligning to TRBD1. Germline values: CDR1 SGHRS, CDR2 YFSETQ. CDR3 size: 14 residues.